Following are 15 T cell receptor beta chains from one sample sequenced in a study of blood T cell repertoires in COVID-19. Sequencing was performed with immunoSEQ multiplex PCR; in TCRdb, only in-frame clones are kept and a portion is missing. The table has 140,000 or so clones, 84% seen once. Sequencing was performed on peripheral blood. The source is a man under 40 with COVID-19, enrolled during active disease.

The chain combines TRBV7-8 with TRBJ2-7; TRBD2 matches at 7 bases. V lost 5 bases and J lost 3; bases outside the gene matches: 7. The germline V gene has CDR1 SGHVS and CDR2 FQNEAQ. This CDR3 is built from 14 residues. The DNA of the CDR3 is TGTGCCAGCAGCGGTGCTACTAGCGACTACGAGCAGTACTTC. It translates to CASSGATSDYEQYF. The entire variable domain, with the rest obtained from reference TRBV7-8 and TRBJ2-7, is as follows: GAGVSQSPRYKVAKRGQDVALRCDPISGHVSLFWYQQALGQGPEFLTYFQNEAQLDKSGLPSDRFFAERPEGSVSTLKIQRTQQEDSAVYLCASSGATSDYEQYFGPGTRLTVT.

The chain has TRBV5-1 and TRBJ2-7; D is possibly TRBD2 (6 bases). Germline-derived CDR1 and CDR2 are SGHRS and YFSETQ. The CDR3 contains 15 residues. V was shortened by 4 bases and J by 2 bases, with 16 bases between the two germline ends. The CDR3 DNA sequence: TGCGCCAGCAGCCCCTACGCTAGCGATACCTACGAGCAGTACTTC. This codes for CASSPYASDTYEQYF. The whole variable domain, filled in from reference TRBV5-1 and TRBJ2-7, reads KAGVTQTPRYLIKTRGQQVTLSCSPISGHRSVSWYQQTPGQGLQFLFEYFSETQRNKGNFPGRFSGRQFSNSRSEMNVSTLELGDSALYLCASSPYASDTYEQYFGPGTRLTVT.

The chain carries TRBV28 and TRBJ2-2; TRBD2 is a possible D gene (6 bases). Germline V lookup: CDR1 MDHEN, CDR2 SYDVKM. The CDR3 contains 14 residues. Trimming removed 3 bases at V and 6 bases at J, with 11 bases between. CDR3 in DNA: TGTGCCAGCAGTTTGACTAGGATAGCCGGGGAGCTGTTTTTT. As protein: CASSLTRIAGELFF.

This clone appeared once. The rearrangement uses TRBV27 and TRBJ2-1, with TRBD2 matching 7 bases. J gave up 9 bases and V 2 bases, and 10 bases lay outside the gene matches. This CDR3 is built from 15 residues. The V gene's germline CDR1 is MNHEY and CDR2 SMNVEV (reference sequence). The CDR3 region has the DNA TGTGCCAGCAGTTTAGCGGGGGACCCCTGGGGTGAGCAGTTCTTC. It yields the protein CASSLAGDPWGEQFF.

In its sample, this clone was seen once. The genes are TRBV6-1 and TRBJ1-5; D perhaps matches TRBD1 (6 bases). Germline V lookup: CDR1 MNHNS, CDR2 SASEGT. Trimming took 3 bases from V and 9 from J, leaving 12 bases between them. CDR3 length: 13 amino acids. The CDR3 DNA is TGTGCCAGCAGTGACAACAGGGACGGGCCCCAGCATTTT. Translation: CASSDNRDGPQHF.

The chain combines TRBV7-9 with TRBJ1-1; possibly TRBD1 for D (5 bases). The CDR3 runs to 13 residues. The V end lost 6 bases, the J end lost 2 bases, and 10 bases lay between the germline ends. Per germline, CDR1 SEHNR and CDR2 FQNEAQ (reference sequence). The CDR3 sequence is CASSPGTNTEAFF. DNA for the CDR3: TGTGCCAGCAGTCCCGGGACTAACACTGAAGCTTTCTTT.

The chain carries TRBV24-1 and TRBJ2-3; possible D gene TRBD1, 6 bases. This CDR3 has 16 residues. Looked up from germline, CDR1 is KGHDR and CDR2 is SFDVKD. Trimming shortened V by 0 bases and J by 1 base, and 10 bases separated the two germline ends. Written as DNA, the CDR3 is TGTGCCACCAGTGATTTGGACAGGACCGGCACAGATACGCAGTATTTT. It specifies CATSDLDRTGTDTQYF.

The CDR3 DNA reads TGTGCCAGCAGCCAAGAGGCGGTCTCTGGAAACACCATATATTTT. Translated, it gives CASSQEAVSGNTIYF. The gene calls are TRBV4-2 and TRBJ1-3; the D is unclear. Germline V gives CDR1 LGHNA, CDR2 YNFKEQ. V dropped 0 bases and J dropped 0 bases, with 6 bases sitting between them. The CDR3 contains 15 residues.

V gene TRBV19 combines with J gene TRBJ2-1, with TRBD2 matching over 11 bases. The length of the CDR3 is 16 residues. Germline-derived CDR1 and CDR2 are LNHDA and SQIVND (reference sequence). The trim removed 2 bases at V and 4 bases at J, leaving 4 bases unmatched. CDR3 in amino acids: CASSILAGGFYNEQFF. The CDR3 bases are TGTGCCAGTAGTATACTAGCGGGAGGTTTTTACAATGAGCAGTTCTTC. The full variable domain, completed using reference TRBV19 and TRBJ2-1, is DGGITQSPKYLFRKEGQNVTLSCEQNLNHDAMYWYRQDPGQGLRLIYYSQIVNDFQKGDIAEGYSVSREKKESFPLTVTSAQKNPTAFYLCASSILAGGFYNEQFFGPGTRLTVL.

This chain links TRBV5-1 with TRBJ2-5; 7 nucleotides agree with TRBD1. The V gene's germline CDR1 is SGHRS and CDR2 YFSETQ. The trim removed 4 bases at V and 9 bases at J, leaving 12 bases unmatched. CDR3 size: 14 residues. The CDR3 DNA reads as TGCGCCAGCAGCCCGGTAGACAGACAGGGAGCCCAGTACTTC. Amino acids: CASSPVDRQGAQYF.

The count of this clone is one. The V call is TRBV10-3, the J call TRBJ1-2; D might be TRBD1 (6 bases). This CDR3 has 13 residues. The germline gives CDR1 ENHRY, CDR2 SYGVKD. Trimming shortened V by 8 bases and J by 3 bases, and 13 bases separated the two germline ends. This chain's CDR3 is CAILDSSDYGYTF. The CDR3 bases are TGTGCCATCCTGGACAGCTCTGACTATGGCTACACCTTC.

V gene TRBV19 combines with J gene TRBJ1-6, with D perhaps matching TRBD1 (5 bases). Germline loops: CDR1 LNHDA, CDR2 SQIVND (reference sequence). V was cut by 5 bases and J by 15 bases, with 17 bases left in between. The CDR3 spans 13 residues. The CDR3 loop is CASSGHVNSDLHF. CDR3 coding DNA: TGTGCCAGTAGTGGACACGTAAATTCAGACCTCCACTTT. The full variable domain, with the rest looked up from reference TRBV19 and TRBJ1-6, is DGGITQSPKYLFRKEGQNVTLSCEQNLNHDAMYWYRQDPGQGLRLIYYSQIVNDFQKGDIAEGYSVSREKKESFPLTVTSAQKNPTAFYLCASSGHVNSDLHFGNGTRLTVT.

The rearrangement links TRBV7-8 to TRBJ2-3; TRBD2 might be the D (5 bases). The ends were cut back, 1 base at V and 9 bases at J, with 8 bases in the middle. CDR1 is SGHVS and CDR2 is FQNEAQ in the germline V gene. This CDR3 is 12 amino acids long. The CDR3 DNA is TGTGCCAGCAGCTTAGAAGCGGCGACGCAGTATTTT. Its translation: CASSLEAATQYF. The full variable domain, completed using reference TRBV7-8 and TRBJ2-3, is GAGVSQSPRYKVAKRGQDVALRCDPISGHVSLFWYQQALGQGPEFLTYFQNEAQLDKSGLPSDRFFAERPEGSVSTLKIQRTQQEDSAVYLCASSLEAATQYFGPGTRLTVL.

This clone was found once. This rearrangement joins TRBV5-1 to TRBJ1-1; D unresolved. The germline V gene encodes CDR1 SGHRS and CDR2 YFSETQ. V lost 4 bases and J lost 5, with 18 bases in between. The CDR3 spans 15 residues. The DNA of the CDR3 is TGCGCCAGCAGCCCCACGGGCCGGGGAGGGACTGAAGCTTTCTTT. Protein sequence: CASSPTGRGGTEAFF. Filled out from reference TRBV5-1 and TRBJ1-1, the complete variable domain reads KAGVTQTPRYLIKTRGQQVTLSCSPISGHRSVSWYQQTPGQGLQFLFEYFSETQRNKGNFPGRFSGRQFSNSRSEMNVSTLELGDSALYLCASSPTGRGGTEAFFGQGTRLTVV.

The chain carries TRBV5-1 and TRBJ2-1; D might be TRBD2 (6 bases). The V gene's germline CDR1 is SGHRS and CDR2 YFSETQ. The V and J ends lost 4 bases and 3 bases respectively, with 17 bases between them. The CDR3 sequence is 16 residues long. The CDR3 spells CASSPGPRGNYNEQFF. The CDR3 DNA follows: TGCGCCAGCAGCCCCGGTCCGCGGGGAAACTACAATGAGCAGTTCTTC.